This passage covers 7 T cell receptor beta chains from one sample sequenced in a study of graft-versus-host responses after intestinal transplantation. Antigens of these TCRs are unknown. Here immunoSEQ multiplex PCR was the method, and the copy in TCRdb shows in-frame clones only, minus some. The sample yields roughly 120,000 clones, roughly nine tenths seen once. Sequencing was performed on unstimulated CD4+ T cells sorted from spleen or lymph node cells, taken before intestinal transplant. Every receptor here comes from a human donor who received an intestinal transplant.

The chain links TRBV27 to TRBJ1-6; D not certain. V lost 3 bases, J lost 7 bases, and 13 bases lay in between. From germline, CDR1 is MNHEY and CDR2 SMNVEV (reference sequence). This CDR3 region has 15 residues. CDR3 sequence reads: CASSFRGPKNSPLHF. The CDR3 DNA reads TGTGCCAGCAGTTTTCGAGGGCCCAAAAATTCACCCCTCCACTTT.

The rearrangement uses TRBV2 and TRBJ2-3; D possibly corresponds to TRBD2 (6 bases). CDR1 is SNHLY and CDR2 is FYNNEI in the germline V gene. This CDR3 is 14 amino acids long. V lost 6 bases, J lost 5 bases, and 15 bases lay in between. The CDR3 bases are TGTGCCAGCAGGGTTGGGGGGAAGCGAGATACGCAGTATTTT. Amino acid sequence: CASRVGGKRDTQYF.

The rearrangement links TRBV19 to TRBJ1-2; D not certain. The CDR3 runs to 12 residues. Deletions cut 8 bases from V and 9 bases from J, with 16 bases between. Germline-derived CDR1 and CDR2 are LNHDA and SQIVND (reference sequence). The CDR3 bases are TGTGCCAGTGGGCCGTCGGTGTTGAGCTACACCTTC. This sequence encodes CASGPSVLSYTF.

The J gene is TRBJ2-7, the V gene TRBV30; tentatively, D is TRBD2 (5 bases). V shed 4 bases and J shed 5 bases, with 12 bases lying between them. Germline V gives CDR1 GTSNPN, CDR2 SVGIG (reference sequence). The CDR3 spans 12 residues. Here the CDR3 reads CAWIPGTHEQYF. CDR3 in DNA: TGTGCCTGGATCCCGGGAACACACGAGCAGTACTTC.

The chain has TRBV5-6 and TRBJ2-5; TRBD1 matches 10 bases. The V and J ends lost 0 bases and 5 bases, in that order; junction bases with no gene match: 4. The CDR3 extends over 15 amino acids. Germline CDR1 SGHDT, CDR2 YYEEEE. CDR3 in DNA: TGTGCCAGCAGCTTGGGGGGACAGGGGTGGGAGACCCAGTACTTC. This codes for CASSLGGQGWETQYF.

V gene TRBV4-3 combines with J gene TRBJ2-1; 9 nucleotides align to TRBD2. Germline loops: CDR1 LGHNA, CDR2 YSLEER. The CDR3 sequence is 18 residues long. V lost 2 bases to trimming and J lost 4 bases; unmatched junction nucleotides: 12. The CDR3 coding sequence is TGCGCCAGCAGCCAAAAGGTGGCGGGGGGGCCCCCGTACAATGAGCAGTTCTTC. It yields the protein CASSQKVAGGPPYNEQFF.

The CDR3 protein is CASSPPGGSNTEAFF. CDR3 DNA: TGTGCCAGCAGCCCCCCGGGGGGGTCTAACACTGAAGCTTTCTTT. The chain is built from TRBV2 and TRBJ1-1; D is possibly TRBD1 (5 bases). CDR3 size: 15 residues. Germline values: CDR1 SNHLY, CDR2 FYNNEI. Trimming left V 6 bases short and J 2 bases short, with 16 bases between.